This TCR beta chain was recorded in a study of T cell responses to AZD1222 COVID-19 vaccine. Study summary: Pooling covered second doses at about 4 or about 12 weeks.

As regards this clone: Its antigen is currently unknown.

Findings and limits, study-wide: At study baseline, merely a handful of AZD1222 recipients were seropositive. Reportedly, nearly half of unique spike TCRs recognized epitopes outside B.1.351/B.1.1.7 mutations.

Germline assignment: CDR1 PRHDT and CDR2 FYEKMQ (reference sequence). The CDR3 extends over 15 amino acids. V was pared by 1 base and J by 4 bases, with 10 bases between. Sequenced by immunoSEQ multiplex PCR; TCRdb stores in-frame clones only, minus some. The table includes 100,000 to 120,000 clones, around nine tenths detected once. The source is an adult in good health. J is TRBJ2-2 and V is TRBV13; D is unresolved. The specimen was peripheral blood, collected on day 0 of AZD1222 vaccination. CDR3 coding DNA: TGTGCCAGCAGCTTAGTTAGCCGGAGCACCGGGGAGCTGTTTTTT. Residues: CASSLVSRSTGELFF.